This entry concerns a single T cell receptor (beta chain). The antigen is not known. Trimming took off 4 bases at V and 3 bases at J, with 6 bases between the two ends. In germline, CDR1 is DFQATT, CDR2 SNEGSKA (reference sequence). The CDR3 has 11 residues. The data were taken from a study of OX40 agonist ivuxolimab in advanced cancers. The wider study: Patients received ivuxolimab, an intravenous treatment, every 2 weeks at 0.01 to 10 mg/kg. From about 23 to 85 years was the age range, with a mean of around 57 years, and 65% to 90% were male.

Measured with immunoSEQ multiplex PCR; TCRdb has only the in-frame clones, and not every one. Of just under 85,000 clones listed, over 80% are singletons. Study outcomes and limitations: At doses 0.1 to 3.0 mg/kg, CD4+ and CD8+ clones expanded. More expanded clones were seen, on average, in CD8+ T cells than in CD4+.

The V call is TRBV20-1, the J call TRBJ1-2; maybe TRBD1 (5 bases). This clonotype originated in an adult with an advanced solid tumor such as melanoma, head and neck, liver or kidney cancer. The material was CD4+ or CD8+ T cells sorted from blood, obtained in a trial of the OX40 agonist ivuxolimab. Written as DNA, the CDR3 is TGCAGTGCTACGACAGACTATGGCTACACCTTC. Its protein product is CSATTDYGYTF.